By frequency in the sample, the clone carrying this TCR beta chain is medium-sized (0.01 to 0.1%). This specimen belongs to a study of blood T cell repertoires in COVID-19. Germline assignment: CDR1 SGHRS and CDR2 YFSETQ. The CDR3 totals 15 residues. V lost 2 bases and J lost 0; bases outside the gene matches: 3. Data came from immunoSEQ multiplex PCR; TCRdb stores just in-frame clones and leaves some out. This sample has around 18,000 clones, with 77% found just once. The specimen was peripheral blood. The chain carries TRBV5-1 and TRBJ2-3, with 7 bases lining up with TRBD2. The sequence came from a man aged 65 to 85 with COVID-19, enrolled during active disease. In DNA form, the CDR3 reads TGCGCCAGCAGCTTTTATAGCGGGAGCACAGATACGCAGTATTTT. This sequence encodes CASSFYSGSTDTQYF. Combining the CDR3 with reference TRBV5-1 and TRBJ2-3 gives the whole variable domain KAGVTQTPRYLIKTRGQQVTLSCSPISGHRSVSWYQQTPGQGLQFLFEYFSETQRNKGNFPGRFSGRQFSNSRSEMNVSTLELGDSALYLCASSFYSGSTDTQYFGPGTRLTVL.